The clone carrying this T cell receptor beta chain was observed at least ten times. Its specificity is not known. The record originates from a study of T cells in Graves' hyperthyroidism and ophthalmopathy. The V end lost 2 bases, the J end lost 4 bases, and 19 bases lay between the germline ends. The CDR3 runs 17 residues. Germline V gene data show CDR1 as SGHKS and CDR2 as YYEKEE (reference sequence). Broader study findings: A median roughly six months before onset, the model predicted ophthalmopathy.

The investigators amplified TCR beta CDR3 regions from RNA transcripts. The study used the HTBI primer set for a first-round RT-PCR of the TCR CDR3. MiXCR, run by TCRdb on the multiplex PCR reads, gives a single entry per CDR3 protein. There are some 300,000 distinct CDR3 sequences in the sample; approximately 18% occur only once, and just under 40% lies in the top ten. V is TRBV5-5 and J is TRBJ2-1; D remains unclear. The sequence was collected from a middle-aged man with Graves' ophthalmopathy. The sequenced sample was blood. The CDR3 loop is CASSLEVVGRIYNEQFF. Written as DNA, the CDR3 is TGTGCCAGCAGCTTAGAGGTAGTTGGGCGGATTTACAATGAGCAGTTCTTC.